The clone carrying this T cell receptor beta chain occurred many times. This record comes from a study of regulatory T cells in long-lasting Graves disease. V dropped 2 bases and J dropped 1 base, with 11 bases sitting between them. The germline V gene has CDR1 SNHLY and CDR2 FYNNEI. The CDR3 is 15 amino acids. Regarding time point: persistent/refractory GD, antithyroid drugs over 5 years with positive TRAb. The TCR library was made from RNA extracted from PBMCs. Patients came through an endocrinology department, and that department was in Xi'an, China. CDR3 regions were amplified by Arm-PCR using iRepertoire HTBI primers to build TCR beta libraries. MiXCR, applied by TCRdb to the multiplex PCR reads, yields one record per CDR3 protein. The sample holds over 250,000 distinct CDR3 sequences, 20% to 25% seen once.

The J gene is TRBJ1-1, the V gene TRBV2; D is unclear. Sample: peripheral blood mononuclear cells (PBMCs), taken when the disease was refractory, from a patient treated with antithyroid drugs. The clonotype originates from a female donor with Graves disease. CDR3 in amino acids: CASSEWVSENTEAFF. Here the CDR3 DNA reads TGTGCCAGCAGTGAATGGGTTTCAGAGAACACTGAAGCTTTCTTT.